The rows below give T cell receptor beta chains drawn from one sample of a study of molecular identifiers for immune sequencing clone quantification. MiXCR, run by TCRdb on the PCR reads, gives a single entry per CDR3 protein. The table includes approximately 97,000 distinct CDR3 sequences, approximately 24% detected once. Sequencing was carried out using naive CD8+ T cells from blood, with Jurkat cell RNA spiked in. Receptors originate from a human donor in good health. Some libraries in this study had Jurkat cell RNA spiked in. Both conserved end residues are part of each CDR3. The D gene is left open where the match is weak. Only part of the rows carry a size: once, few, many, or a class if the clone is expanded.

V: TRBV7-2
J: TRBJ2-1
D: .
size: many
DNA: TGTGCCCTTCAGACGGGGGATGAGCAGTTCTTC
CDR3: CALQTGDEQFF

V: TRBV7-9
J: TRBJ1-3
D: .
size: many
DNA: TGTGCCAGCAGCTTTCCTCAGGCTTGGGATGTCTCTGGAAACACCATATATTTT
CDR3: CASSFPQAWDVSGNTIYF

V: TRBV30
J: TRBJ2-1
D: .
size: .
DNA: TGTGCCTGGAGCAGGGACTCCTACAATGAGCAGTTCTTC
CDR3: CAWSRDSYNEQFF

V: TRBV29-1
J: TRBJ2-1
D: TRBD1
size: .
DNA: TGCGGCGCCGTGTTCGGGACAGCCCTTGGTGAGCAGTTCTTC
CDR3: CGAVFGTALGEQFF

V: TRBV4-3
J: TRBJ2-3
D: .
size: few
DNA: TGCGCCAGCAGCCATTTCTTCTCTAGCACAGATACGCAGTATTTT
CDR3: CASSHFFSSTDTQYF

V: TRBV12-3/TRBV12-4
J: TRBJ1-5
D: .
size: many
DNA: TGTGCCAGCAGGACAGGAGGCAGCAATCAGCCCCAGCATTTT
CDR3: CASRTGGSNQPQHF

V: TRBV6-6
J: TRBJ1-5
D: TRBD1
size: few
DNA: TGTGCCAGCAACGACAGGGCGCTCTATCAGCCCCAGCATTTT
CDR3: CASNDRALYQPQHF

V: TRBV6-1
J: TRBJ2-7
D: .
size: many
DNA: TGTGCCAGCAGTGAAGAGGTTCCGAATAGTAGCGGCCAGCAGTACTTC
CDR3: CASSEEVPNSSGQQYF

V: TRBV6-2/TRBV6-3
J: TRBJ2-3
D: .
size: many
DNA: TGTGCCAGCAACAATCCCACTAGTGTTGATACGCAGTATTTT
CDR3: CASNNPTSVDTQYF

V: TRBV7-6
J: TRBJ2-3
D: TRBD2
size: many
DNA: TGTGCCAGCAGCCTCAGCGGGATGCCAACAGATACGCAGTATTTT
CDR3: CASSLSGMPTDTQYF

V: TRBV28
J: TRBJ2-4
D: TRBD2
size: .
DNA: TGTGCCAGCAGTTTAGCCCTAGCGGGAGGAGTGTTGGGAGCCATACACATTCAGTACTTC
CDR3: CASSLALAGGVLGAIHIQYF

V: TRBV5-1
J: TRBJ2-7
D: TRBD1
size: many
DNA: TGCGCCAGCAGCTTCTCCAGGGGGATGCTTCACGAGCAGTACTTC
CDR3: CASSFSRGMLHEQYF

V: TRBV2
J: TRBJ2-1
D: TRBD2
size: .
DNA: TGTGCCGGCCAGACTAGCGGGGGCTACAATGAGCAGCTCTTC
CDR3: CAGQTSGGYNEQLF

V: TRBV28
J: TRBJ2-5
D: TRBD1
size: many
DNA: TGTGCCAGCAGCACTTCTACAGGGGTAGAGACCCAGTACTTC
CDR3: CASSTSTGVETQYF

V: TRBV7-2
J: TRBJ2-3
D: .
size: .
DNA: TGTGCCCGCAGCGTGCTAGCTTTCTCGGATACGCAGTATTTT
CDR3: CARSVLAFSDTQYF

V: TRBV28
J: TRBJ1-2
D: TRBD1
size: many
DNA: TGTGCCAGCAGCTTCGAGACCGGGACAGCGGACGAACTTGGCTACACCTTC
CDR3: CASSFETGTADELGYTF